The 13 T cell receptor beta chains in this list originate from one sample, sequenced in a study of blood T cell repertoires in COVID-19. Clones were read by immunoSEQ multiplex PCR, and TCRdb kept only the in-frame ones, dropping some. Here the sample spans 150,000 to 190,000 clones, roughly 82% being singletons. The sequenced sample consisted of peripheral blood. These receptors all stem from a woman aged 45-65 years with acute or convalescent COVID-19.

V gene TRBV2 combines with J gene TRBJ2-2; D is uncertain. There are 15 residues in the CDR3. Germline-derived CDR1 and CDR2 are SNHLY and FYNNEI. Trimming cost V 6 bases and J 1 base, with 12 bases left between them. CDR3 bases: TGTGCCAGCAGGTCCCTGGCAGAGAACACCGGGGAGCTGTTTTTT. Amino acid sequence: CASRSLAENTGELFF.

The CDR3 nucleotides read TGTGCCAGCAGCGAAAATGACAGGGGGGATTATGAAAAACTGTTTTTT. This sequence encodes CASSENDRGDYEKLFF. The J gene is TRBJ1-4, the V gene TRBV9; 9 nucleotides match TRBD1. The CDR3 extends over 16 amino acids. J was trimmed by 6 bases and V by 3 bases; bases with no gene match: 9. From germline, CDR1 is SGDLS and CDR2 YYNGEE.

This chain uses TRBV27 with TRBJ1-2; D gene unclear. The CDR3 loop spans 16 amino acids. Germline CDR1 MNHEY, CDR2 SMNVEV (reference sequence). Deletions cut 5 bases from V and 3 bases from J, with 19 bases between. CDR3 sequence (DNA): TGTGCCAGCAGTCCCCGATCTGGACTACCTTACTATGGCTACACCTTC. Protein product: CASSPRSGLPYYGYTF.

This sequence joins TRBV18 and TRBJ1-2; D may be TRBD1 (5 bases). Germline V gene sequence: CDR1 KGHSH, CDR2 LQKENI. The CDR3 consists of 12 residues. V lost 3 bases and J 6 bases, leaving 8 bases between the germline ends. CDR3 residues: CASSPRADGYTF. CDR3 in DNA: TGTGCCAGCTCACCCAGGGCGGATGGCTACACCTTC.

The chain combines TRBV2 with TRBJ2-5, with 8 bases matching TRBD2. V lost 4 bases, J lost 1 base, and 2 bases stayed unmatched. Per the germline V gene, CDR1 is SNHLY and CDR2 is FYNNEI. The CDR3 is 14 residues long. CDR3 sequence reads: CASSVLAGQETQYF. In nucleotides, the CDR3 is TGTGCCAGCAGTGTCCTAGCGGGCCAAGAGACCCAGTACTTC. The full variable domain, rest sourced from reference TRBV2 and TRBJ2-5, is EPEVTQTPSHQVTQMGQEVILRCVPISNHLYFYWYRQILGQKVEFLVSFYNNEISEKSEIFDDQFSVERPDGSNFTLKIRSTKLEDSAMYFCASSVLAGQETQYFGPGTRLLVL.

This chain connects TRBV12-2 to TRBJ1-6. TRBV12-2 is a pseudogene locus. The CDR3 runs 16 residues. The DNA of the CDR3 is TGTGCAAGTCGCTTAGCGCCAGGGAGGGGTAATTCACCCCTCCACTTT. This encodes CASRLAPGRGNSPLHF.

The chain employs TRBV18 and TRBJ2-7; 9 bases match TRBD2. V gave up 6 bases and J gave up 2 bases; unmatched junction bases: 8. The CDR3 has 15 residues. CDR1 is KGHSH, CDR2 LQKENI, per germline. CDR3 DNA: TGTGCCAGCTCTCGACGACTAGCGGTAACCTACGAGCAGTACTTC. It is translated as CASSRRLAVTYEQYF.

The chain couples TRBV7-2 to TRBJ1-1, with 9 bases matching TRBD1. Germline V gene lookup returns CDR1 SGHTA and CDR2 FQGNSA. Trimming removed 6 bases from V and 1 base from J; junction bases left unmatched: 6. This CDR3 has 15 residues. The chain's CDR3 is CASRTTGGGNTEAFF. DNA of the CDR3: TGTGCCAGCAGGACGACAGGGGGGGGGAACACTGAAGCTTTCTTT. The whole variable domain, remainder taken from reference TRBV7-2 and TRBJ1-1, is GAGVSQSPSNKVTEKGKDVELRCDPISGHTALYWYRQSLGQGLEFLIYFQGNSAPDKSGLPSDRFSAERTGGSVSTLTIQRTQQEDSAVYLCASRTTGGGNTEAFFGQGTRLTVV.

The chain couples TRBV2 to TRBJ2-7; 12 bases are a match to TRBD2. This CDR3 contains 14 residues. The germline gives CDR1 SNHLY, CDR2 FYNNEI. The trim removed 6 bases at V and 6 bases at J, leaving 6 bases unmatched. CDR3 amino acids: CASRTTSGRSEQYF. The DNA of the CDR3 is TGTGCCAGCAGAACGACTAGCGGGAGATCCGAGCAGTACTTC.

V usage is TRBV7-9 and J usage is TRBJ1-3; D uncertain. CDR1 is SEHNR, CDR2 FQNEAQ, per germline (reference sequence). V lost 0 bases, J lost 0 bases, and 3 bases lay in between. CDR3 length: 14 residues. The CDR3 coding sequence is TGTGCCAGCAGCTTAGCCAGCTCTGGAAACACCATATATTTT. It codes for CASSLASSGNTIYF.

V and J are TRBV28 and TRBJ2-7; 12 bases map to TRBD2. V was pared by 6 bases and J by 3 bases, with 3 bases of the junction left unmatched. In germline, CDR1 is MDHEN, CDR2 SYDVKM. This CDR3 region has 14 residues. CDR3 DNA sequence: TGTGCCAGCAGAGCTAGCGGGAGGGGCTACGAGCAGTACTTC. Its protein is CASRASGRGYEQYF.

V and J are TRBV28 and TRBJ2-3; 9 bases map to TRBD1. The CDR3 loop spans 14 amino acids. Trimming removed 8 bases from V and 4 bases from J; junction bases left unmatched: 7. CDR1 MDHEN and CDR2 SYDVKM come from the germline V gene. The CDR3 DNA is TGTGCCAGCCGCGGGACAGGGACACCAGATACGCAGTATTTT. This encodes CASRGTGTPDTQYF.

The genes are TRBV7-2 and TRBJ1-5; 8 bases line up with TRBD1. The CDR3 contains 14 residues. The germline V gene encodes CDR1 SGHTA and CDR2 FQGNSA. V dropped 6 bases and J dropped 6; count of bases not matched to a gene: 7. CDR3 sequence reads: CASSLNRGVQPQHF. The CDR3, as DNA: TGTGCCAGCAGTCTAAACAGGGGGGTTCAGCCCCAGCATTTT.